One and the same sample provided the 22 T cell receptor beta chains below, sequenced in a study of OX40 agonist ivuxolimab in advanced cancers. Library generation was performed with the immunoSEQ multiplex PCR assay. Held by TCRdb, this immuneACCESS table contains in-frame sequences only and omits some clones. Under half of the omission traces to an unresolved V gene where checked; the cause of the rest is unknown. The sample table shows tens of thousands of clones, and roughly four fifths are seen once. The ten largest clones take up just under 5% of the sample. The specimen was CD4+ or CD8+ T cells sorted from blood, collected in a trial of the OX40 agonist ivuxolimab. The receptors here all came from an adult with an advanced solid tumor such as melanoma, head and neck, liver or kidney cancer.

The chain has TRBV11-1 and TRBJ2-7, with a possible D match to TRBD2 (6 bases). Germline CDR1 reads SGHAT; CDR2 reads FQDESV (reference sequence). Trimming took off 3 bases at V and 3 bases at J, with 9 bases between the two ends. This CDR3 spans 13 amino acids. CDR3 DNA: TGTGCCAGCAGCTTGAGGAGGGACTACGAGCAGTACTTC. Protein: CASSLRRDYEQYF.

The rearrangement uses TRBV6-5 and TRBJ1-2; TRBD1 matches at 12 bases. In germline, CDR1 is MNHEY, CDR2 SVGAGI. V gave up 0 bases and J gave up 6 bases; unmatched junction bases: 5. This CDR3 contains 16 residues. CDR3 amino acids: CASSYSAGTGGHGYTF. CDR3 DNA: TGTGCCAGCAGTTACTCAGCCGGGACAGGGGGCCATGGCTACACCTTC.

This clone was seen a handful of times. J is TRBJ1-3 and V is TRBV27; D not resolved. V was shortened by 2 bases and J by 9 bases, with 11 bases between the two germline ends. This CDR3 is 13 amino acids long. Germline values: CDR1 MNHEY, CDR2 SMNVEV (reference sequence). CDR3 amino acids: CASSLQGSGTIYF. CDR3 in DNA: TGTGCCAGCAGTTTACAAGGTTCGGGCACCATATATTTT.

The J gene is TRBJ2-3, the V gene TRBV7-2, with D uncertain. In germline, CDR1 is SGHTA, CDR2 FQGNSA. V lost 0 bases, J lost 1 base, and 5 bases lay in between. This CDR3 contains 14 residues. The CDR3 is CASSLASGTDTQYF. The CDR3 region has the DNA TGTGCCAGCAGCTTAGCCAGCGGCACAGATACGCAGTATTTT.

The chain combines TRBV5-4 with TRBJ1-1; D unclear. Deletions cut 0 bases from V and 8 bases from J, with 14 bases between. The CDR3 is made up of 14 amino acids. Germline assignment: CDR1 SGHNT and CDR2 YYREEE (reference sequence). The CDR3 sequence is CASSLAGGEAEAFF. The CDR3 DNA is TGTGCCAGCAGCTTGGCCGGCGGGGAGGCGGAAGCTTTCTTT.

The rearrangement uses TRBV5-1 and TRBJ1-4, with D possibly being TRBD1 (6 bases). The germline V and J ends were trimmed by 0 bases and 8 bases, with 14 bases remaining between them. Germline V gene sequence: CDR1 SGHRS, CDR2 YFSETQ. There are 15 residues in the CDR3. The CDR3 region has the DNA TGCGCCAGCAGCTTGGTTGGGCAGGGGCTCGAAAAACTGTTTTTT. Its translation: CASSLVGQGLEKLFF.

The chain carries TRBV5-4 and TRBJ2-5, with TRBD1 identical over 7 bases. This CDR3 comprises 14 residues. CDR1 is SGHNT, CDR2 YYREEE, per germline (reference sequence). Trimming removed 3 bases from V and 2 bases from J; junction bases left unmatched: 4. CDR3 in amino acids: CASSYRQGQETQYF. The CDR3 coding sequence is TGTGCCAGCAGCTACCGACAGGGACAAGAGACCCAGTACTTC.

CDR3 protein: CASSLQGISTQYF. CDR3 nucleotides: TGTGCCAGCAGCTTACAGGGGATAAGTACGCAGTATTTT. The gene calls are TRBV5-6 and TRBJ2-3; 7 bases map to TRBD1. CDR1 and CDR2 (germline): SGHDT, YYEEEE. V gave up 2 bases and J gave up 8 bases; unmatched junction bases: 5. The CDR3 runs to 13 residues.

This sequence joins TRBV19 and TRBJ2-2; 10 bases fit TRBD2. The CDR3 sequence is 15 residues long. The ends lost 2 bases at V and 5 bases at J; junction bases unmatched: 2. Germline V CDR1 and CDR2: LNHDA, SQIVND (reference sequence). This CDR3 reads CASSIMTSGTGELFF. CDR3 bases: TGTGCCAGTAGTATAATGACTAGCGGGACCGGGGAGCTGTTTTTT.

The chain recombines TRBV6-1 with TRBJ1-5; D gene unclear. The CDR3 has 13 amino acids. In germline, CDR1 is MNHNS, CDR2 SASEGT. With 7 bases removed from V and 11 bases from J, the gap between germline ends came to 18 bases. The CDR3 coding sequence is TGTGCCAGCAACACTAAACTAACGGAGACCCAGCATTTT. Its protein product is CASNTKLTETQHF.

This clone is labeled as medium-sized. The chain uses TRBV6-1 and TRBJ2-6; weak D call: TRBD2 (5 bases). Germline V gene data show CDR1 as MNHNS and CDR2 as SASEGT. The CDR3 runs to 16 residues. V lost 2 bases and J 2 bases, leaving 10 bases between the germline ends. The CDR3 DNA reads TGTGCCAGCAGTGAAAATCCCGGGGCTGGGGCCAACGTCCTGACTTTC. Its translation is CASSENPGAGANVLTF.

The rearrangement uses TRBV7-9 and TRBJ2-3; TRBD2 agrees at 14 bases. V shed 5 bases and J 0 bases; nucleotides not matched to a gene: 7. This CDR3 has 18 residues. Germline V gives CDR1 SEHNR, CDR2 FQNEAQ (reference sequence). The DNA for the CDR3 is TGTGCCAGCAGCCAGGGGACTAGCGGGAGTCGGAGCACAGATACGCAGTATTTT. This translates into CASSQGTSGSRSTDTQYF.

CDR3 coding DNA: TGTGCCAGTACCCACGGGACAGGGGGCGCTGGGGCCAACGTCCTGACTTTC. Amino acid sequence: CASTHGTGGAGANVLTF. The rearrangement uses TRBV19 and TRBJ2-6; 12 bases match TRBD1. CDR3 length equals 17 residues. V shed 7 bases, J shed 2 bases, and the junction held 6 bases outside the gene matches. Germline loops: CDR1 LNHDA, CDR2 SQIVND (reference sequence).

The chain carries TRBV7-6 and TRBJ2-5; a weak D match, TRBD2 (5 bases). The germline V and J ends were trimmed by 5 bases and 5 bases, with 6 bases remaining between them. Per germline, CDR1 SGHVS and CDR2 FNYEAQ. This CDR3 is built from 11 residues. The CDR3 protein is CASSRGETQYF. In DNA, the CDR3 is TGTGCCAGCAGCAGAGGGGAGACCCAGTACTTC. Full variable domain (rest looked up from reference TRBV7-6 and TRBJ2-5): GAGVSQSPRYKVTKRGQDVALRCDPISGHVSLYWYRQALGQGPEFLTYFNYEAQQDKSGLPNDRFSAERPEGSISTLTIQRTEQRDSAMYRCASSRGETQYFGPGTRLLVL.

V usage is TRBV14 and J usage is TRBJ1-2; D remains unclear. V was pared by 6 bases and J by 4 bases, with 15 bases between. Germline lookup yields CDR1 SGHDN and CDR2 FVKESK. The CDR3 extends over 14 amino acids. This chain's CDR3 is CASRPSGVLYGYTF. The CDR3 region has the DNA TGTGCCAGCAGACCTAGCGGGGTCCTCTATGGCTACACCTTC.

This clone was counted a few times. The chain links TRBV7-9 to TRBJ1-3, with TRBD1 as a possible D gene (5 bases). Deletions cut 7 bases from V and 2 bases from J, with 9 bases between. Per germline, CDR1 SEHNR and CDR2 FQNEAQ (reference sequence). There are 13 residues in the CDR3. CDR3 amino acids: CASTRDAGNTIYF. The DNA of the CDR3 is TGTGCCAGCACTCGGGACGCTGGAAACACCATATATTTT.

The chain employs TRBV7-2 and TRBJ1-4; possible D gene TRBD1, 5 bases. V lost 5 bases and J lost 13, with 26 bases in between. The germline gives CDR1 SGHTA, CDR2 FQGNSA. The CDR3 length is 16 residues. The CDR3: CASSPTLSGARGGLFF. CDR3 nucleotide sequence: TGTGCCAGCAGCCCAACTCTATCCGGGGCCCGGGGAGGACTGTTTTTT.

The chain recombines TRBV7-9 with TRBJ1-5; possible D gene TRBD1, 6 bases. The V and J ends lost 3 bases and 6 bases respectively, with 18 bases between them. The CDR3 covers 16 residues. Germline CDR1 is SEHNR and CDR2 is FQNEAQ (reference sequence). CDR3 loop: CASSFSTGEGGQPQHF. The CDR3 DNA reads as TGTGCCAGCAGCTTCTCGACCGGCGAAGGGGGTCAGCCCCAGCATTTT. Based on the CDR3 plus reference TRBV7-9 and TRBJ1-5, the full variable domain is DTGVSQNPRHKITKRGQNVTFRCDPISEHNRLYWYRQTLGQGPEFLTYFQNEAQLEKSRLLSDRFSAERPKGSFSTLEIQRTEQGDSAMYLCASSFSTGEGGQPQHFGDGTRLSIL.

The chain employs TRBV2 and TRBJ1-2; TRBD1 aligns across 7 bases. This CDR3 spans 21 amino acids. J gave up 10 bases and V 0 bases, and 29 bases lay outside the gene matches. Germline V gene sequence: CDR1 SNHLY, CDR2 FYNNEI. CDR3 in amino acids: CASSEAHETGMVSHAVQHYTF. The CDR3 DNA sequence: TGTGCCAGCAGTGAAGCGCACGAGACAGGGATGGTTTCACATGCTGTACAGCACTACACCTTC.

This clone has only a few counts. The sample contains more than one DNA sequence encoding this CDR3. This chain uses TRBV18 with TRBJ2-7, with 13 bases fitting TRBD2. This CDR3 is 16 amino acids long. V shed 3 bases, J shed 1 base, and the junction held 3 bases outside the gene matches. Germline V CDR1 and CDR2: KGHSH, LQKENI. The CDR3 DNA sequence: TGTGCCAGCTCACCGGGACTAGCGGGATCGTCCTACGAGCAGTACTTC. Amino acids: CASSPGLAGSSYEQYF.

V usage is TRBV18 and J usage is TRBJ1-5; D might be TRBD1 (5 bases). The germline CDR1 and CDR2 sequences are KGHSH and LQKENI. Trimming took 3 bases from V and 3 from J, leaving 12 bases between them. The CDR3 runs 15 residues. This CDR3 reads CASSPGTVLNQPQHF. CDR3 nucleotides: TGTGCCAGCTCACCCGGGACGGTTCTCAATCAGCCCCAGCATTTT.

This clone was seen more than once but under ten times. The rearrangement links TRBV5-1 to TRBJ1-2, with D possibly TRBD1 on 5 matching bases. V was clipped by 5 bases and J by 8 bases, with 16 bases between them. The CDR3 extends over 13 amino acids. CDR1 and CDR2 from the germline V gene are SGHRS and YFSETQ. The CDR3 region has the DNA TGCGCCAGCAGTGAGGGGCCCCCCTGGGGCTACACCTTC. This sequence encodes CASSEGPPWGYTF.